This T cell receptor (beta chain) was profiled in a study of T cell repertoires in ileal Crohn's disease. Study-wide context: About half of patients got postoperative therapy: about ten thiopurines, around 20 anti-TNF. Study outcomes and limitations: Postoperative endoscopy occurred within one year, median about 7.5 months. Clonal expansions were more frequent in active smokers than non-smokers at surgery.

Generated by immunoSEQ multiplex PCR, the TCRdb table keeps only in-frame clones and is missing some. The sample yields around 4,000 clones, 85% seen once. The time point denotes: neoterminal ileum biopsy at postoperative endoscopy, about 6 months after surgery. Regarding this clone: Antigen unknown.

V lost 1 base and J 3 bases, leaving 10 bases between the germline ends. This CDR3 region has 15 residues. Per the germline V gene, CDR1 is SGHAT and CDR2 is FQNNGV. Sequencing used ileal tissue. The origin of this receptor is an adult with Crohn's disease. The chain employs TRBV11-2 and TRBJ1-5; D perhaps matches TRBD1 (6 bases). The CDR3, as DNA: TGTGCCAGCAGCTTAGTACAGGGTCACAATCAGCCCCAGCATTTT. Its translation is CASSLVQGHNQPQHF.